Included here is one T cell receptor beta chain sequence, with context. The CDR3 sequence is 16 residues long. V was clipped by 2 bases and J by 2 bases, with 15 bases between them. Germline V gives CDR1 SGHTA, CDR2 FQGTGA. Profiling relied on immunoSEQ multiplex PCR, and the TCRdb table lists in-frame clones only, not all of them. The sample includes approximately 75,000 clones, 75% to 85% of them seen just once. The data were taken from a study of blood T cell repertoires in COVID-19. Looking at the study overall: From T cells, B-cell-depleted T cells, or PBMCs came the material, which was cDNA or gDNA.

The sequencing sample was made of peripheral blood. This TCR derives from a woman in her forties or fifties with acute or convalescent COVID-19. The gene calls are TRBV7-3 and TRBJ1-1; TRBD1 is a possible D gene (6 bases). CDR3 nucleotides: TGTGCCAGCAGCTTATCTGCAGGGGCCATCAACACTGAAGCTTTCTTT. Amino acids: CASSLSAGAINTEAFF.